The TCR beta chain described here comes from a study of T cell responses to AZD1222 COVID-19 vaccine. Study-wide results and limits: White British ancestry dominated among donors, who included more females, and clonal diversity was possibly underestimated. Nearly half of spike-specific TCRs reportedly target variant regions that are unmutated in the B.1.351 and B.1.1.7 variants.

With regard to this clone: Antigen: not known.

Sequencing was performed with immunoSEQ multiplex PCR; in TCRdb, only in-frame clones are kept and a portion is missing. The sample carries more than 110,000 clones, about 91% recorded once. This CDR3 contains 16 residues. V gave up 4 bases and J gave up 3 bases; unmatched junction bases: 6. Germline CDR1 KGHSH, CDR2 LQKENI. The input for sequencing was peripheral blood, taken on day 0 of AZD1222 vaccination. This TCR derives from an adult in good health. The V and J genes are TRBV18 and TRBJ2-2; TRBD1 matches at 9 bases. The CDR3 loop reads CASSLLGQGYTGELFF. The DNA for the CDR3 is TGTGCCAGCTCACTCTTGGGACAGGGTTACACCGGGGAGCTGTTTTTT.